A single sample gave rise to the 8 T cell receptor beta chains below, sequenced in a study of blood T cell repertoires in COVID-19 (TCRdb year 2020). Library preparation employed the immunoSEQ multiplex PCR assay. In its TCRdb copy, this immuneACCESS table keeps in-frame sequences only and misses some clones. Where compared with another copy, unresolved V genes explain less than half of these, and the others have no known cause. The sample includes approximately 270,000 clones, with approximately 85% observed a single time. The ten most abundant clones make up approximately 9.9% of the sample. Sequencing input: peripheral blood. These receptors were taken from a woman in her seventies with acute or convalescent COVID-19.

The V call is TRBV12-3 or TRBV12-4, the J call TRBJ1-2; D gene ambiguous. This CDR3 is built from 13 residues. Trimming took 5 bases from V and 4 from J, leaving 11 bases between them. CDR3 DNA: TGTGCCAGCAGTCCCGGGTTCCTCTATGGCTACACCTTC. This codes for CASSPGFLYGYTF.

The J gene is TRBJ1-1, the V gene TRBV6-6; D possibly corresponds to TRBD1 (5 bases). The CDR3 is 12 residues long. Germline lookup yields CDR1 MNHNY and CDR2 SVGAGI (reference sequence). V lost 0 bases to trimming and J lost 7 bases, with 6 bases between them. This CDR3 is CASSYSTDEAFF. The DNA of the CDR3 is TGTGCCAGCAGTTACTCGACAGATGAAGCTTTCTTT.

The count of this clone is one. The chain couples TRBV6-2 or TRBV6-3 to TRBJ1-5; D call uncertain. The CDR3 consists of 12 residues. Germline-derived CDR1 and CDR2 are MNHEY and SVGEGT. V shed 6 bases and J shed 7 bases, with 10 bases lying between them. The DNA of the CDR3 is TGTGCCAGCAGGCCTCAGCGGCAGCCCCAGCATTTT. Encoded protein: CASRPQRQPQHF.

This rearrangement joins TRBV5-1 to TRBJ1-2; D gene ambiguous. Germline V gives CDR1 SGHRS, CDR2 YFSETQ. The CDR3 extends over 14 amino acids. Trimming removed 0 bases at V and 4 bases at J, with 10 bases between. DNA for the CDR3: TGCGCCAGCAGCTTGGGGGAAGGGAGCTATGGCTACACCTTC. Protein sequence: CASSLGEGSYGYTF. The whole variable domain, filled in from reference TRBV5-1 and TRBJ1-2, reads KAGVTQTPRYLIKTRGQQVTLSCSPISGHRSVSWYQQTPGQGLQFLFEYFSETQRNKGNFPGRFSGRQFSNSRSEMNVSTLELGDSALYLCASSLGEGSYGYTFGSGTRLTVV.

This chain joins TRBV30 and TRBJ1-3; the D is unclear. Trimming removed 7 bases from V and 5 bases from J, with 9 bases in between. The germline CDR1 and CDR2 sequences are GTSNPN and SVGIG (reference sequence). The CDR3 sequence is 11 residues long. The CDR3 nucleotides read TGTGCCTTAGAGTTAAGAAACACCATATATTTT. Protein product: CALELRNTIYF.

CDR3 DNA: TGTGCCAGCAGCCCAGGACAGGGAGTCTCCTACAATGAGCAGTTCTTC. Translated: CASSPGQGVSYNEQFF. The chain combines TRBV7-3 with TRBJ2-1, with 8 bases aligning to TRBD1. V lost 5 bases and J lost 0; bases outside the gene matches: 6. The CDR3 consists of 16 residues. CDR1 is SGHTA and CDR2 is FQGTGA in the germline V gene.

With regard to this clone: This same CDR3 is encoded by further DNA sequences in the sample. The CDR3: CASSLAGQGRIAGGSSYNEQFF. The DNA of the CDR3 is TGTGCCAGCAGCCTGGCAGGGCAGGGGCGAATCGCGGGGGGGAGCTCCTACAATGAGCAGTTCTTC. This chain joins TRBV13 and TRBJ2-1, with 9 bases identical to TRBD2. CDR3 length: 22 amino acids. The germline gives CDR1 PRHDT, CDR2 FYEKMQ (reference sequence). Germline trimming cut 5 bases from V and 0 bases from J; bases unmatched to any gene: 23.

The chain's CDR3 is CASSLSSVSTDTQYF. The CDR3 coding sequence is TGCGCCAGCAGCTTGTCGTCGGTGAGCACAGATACGCAGTATTTT. The chain is built from TRBV5-1 and TRBJ2-3, with D hard to call. The V end lost 1 base, the J end lost 0 bases, and 9 bases lay between the germline ends. Germline CDR1 and CDR2: SGHRS and YFSETQ. This CDR3 comprises 15 residues. Together with reference TRBV5-1 and TRBJ2-3, the CDR3 gives the full variable domain: KAGVTQTPRYLIKTRGQQVTLSCSPISGHRSVSWYQQTPGQGLQFLFEYFSETQRNKGNFPGRFSGRQFSNSRSEMNVSTLELGDSALYLCASSLSSVSTDTQYFGPGTRLTVL.